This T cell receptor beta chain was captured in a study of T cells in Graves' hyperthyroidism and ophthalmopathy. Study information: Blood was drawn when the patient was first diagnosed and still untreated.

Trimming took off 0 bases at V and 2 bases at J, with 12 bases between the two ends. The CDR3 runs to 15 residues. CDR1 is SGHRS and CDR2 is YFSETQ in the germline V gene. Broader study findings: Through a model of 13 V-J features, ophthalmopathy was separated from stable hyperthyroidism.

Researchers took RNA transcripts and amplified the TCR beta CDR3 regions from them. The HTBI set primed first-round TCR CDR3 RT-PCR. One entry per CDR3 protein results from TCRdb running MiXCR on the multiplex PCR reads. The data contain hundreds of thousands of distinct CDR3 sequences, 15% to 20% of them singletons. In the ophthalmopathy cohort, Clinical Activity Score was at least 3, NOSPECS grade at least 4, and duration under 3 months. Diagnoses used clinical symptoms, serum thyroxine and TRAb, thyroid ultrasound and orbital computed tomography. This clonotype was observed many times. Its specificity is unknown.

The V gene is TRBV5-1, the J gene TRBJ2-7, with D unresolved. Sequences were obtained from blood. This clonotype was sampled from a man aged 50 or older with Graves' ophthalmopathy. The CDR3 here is CASSLASQSTYEQYF. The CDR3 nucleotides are TGCGCCAGCAGCTTGGCATCTCAATCCACCTACGAGCAGTACTTC. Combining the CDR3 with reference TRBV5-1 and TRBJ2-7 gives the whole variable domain KAGVTQTPRYLIKTRGQQVTLSCSPISGHRSVSWYQQTPGQGLQFLFEYFSETQRNKGNFPGRFSGRQFSNSRSEMNVSTLELGDSALYLCASSLASQSTYEQYFGPGTRLTVT.